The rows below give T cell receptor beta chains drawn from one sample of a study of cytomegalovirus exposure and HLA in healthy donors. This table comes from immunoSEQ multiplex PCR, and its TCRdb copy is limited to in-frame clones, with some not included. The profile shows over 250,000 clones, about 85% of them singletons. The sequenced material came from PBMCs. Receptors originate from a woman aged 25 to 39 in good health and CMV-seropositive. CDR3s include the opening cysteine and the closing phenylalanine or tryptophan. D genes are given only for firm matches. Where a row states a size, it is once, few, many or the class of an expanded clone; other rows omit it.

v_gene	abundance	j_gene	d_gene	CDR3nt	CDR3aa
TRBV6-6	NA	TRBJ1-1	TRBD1	TGTGCCACTCAGACAGGGAAGGGCACTGAAGCTTTCTTT	CATQTGKGTEAFF
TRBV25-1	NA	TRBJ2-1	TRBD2	TGTGCCAGCAGTGATTCACTAGCGAGGTACAATGAGCAGTTCTTC	CASSDSLARYNEQFF
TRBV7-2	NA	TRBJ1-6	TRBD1	TGTGCCAGCAGCCCACCTGGGACAGCCTATAATTCACCCCTCCACTTT	CASSPPGTAYNSPLHF
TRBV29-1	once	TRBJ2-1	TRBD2	TGCAGCGTTGAAGACGGACTAGCGGGGGAGGGAAATGAGCAGTTCTTC	CSVEDGLAGEGNEQFF
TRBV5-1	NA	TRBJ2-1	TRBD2	TGCGCCAGCAGCAGAGGACTAGCGGGAGGGAATGAGCAGTTCTTC	CASSRGLAGGNEQFF
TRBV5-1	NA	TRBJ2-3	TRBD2	TGCGCCAGCAGCGTAACTAGCGGGGAATCAGATACGCAGTATTTT	CASSVTSGESDTQYF
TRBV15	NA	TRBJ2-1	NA	TGTGCCACCAGCCAAACAAAGGGAGTCGGCTACAATGAGCAGTTCTTC	CATSQTKGVGYNEQFF
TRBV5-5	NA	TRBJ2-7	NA	TGTGCCAGCAGGAAGGACGGCTACGAGCAGTACTTC	CASRKDGYEQYF
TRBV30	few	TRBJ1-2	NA	TGTGCCTGGAGGGGGGTTTTAAGTGGCTACACCTTC	CAWRGVLSGYTF
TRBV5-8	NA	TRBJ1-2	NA	TGTGCCAGCAGCTTAGCTGCAGGGCGCTTTTATGGCTACACCTTC	CASSLAAGRFYGYTF
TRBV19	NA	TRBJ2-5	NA	TGTGCCAGTAGTACTACCTCAGAGACCCAGTACTTC	CASSTTSETQYF
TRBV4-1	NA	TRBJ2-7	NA	TGCGCCAGCAGCCAAAACTCCTACGAGCAGTACTTC	CASSQNSYEQYF
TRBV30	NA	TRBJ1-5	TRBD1	TGTGCCTGGAGAGGCCCCGGGACAGATTATAGCAATCAGCCCCAGCATTTT	CAWRGPGTDYSNQPQHF
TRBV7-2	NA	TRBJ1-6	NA	TGTGCCAGCAGCCCCCCGCTAACACCCCTCCACTTT	CASSPPLTPLHF
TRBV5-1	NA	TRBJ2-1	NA	TGCGCCAGCAGCTTGGGGACGGACTACAATGAGCAGTTCTTC	CASSLGTDYNEQFF
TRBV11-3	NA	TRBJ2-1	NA	TGTGCCAGCAGCGACTTGGCGGGTGAGCAGTTCTTC	CASSDLAGEQFF
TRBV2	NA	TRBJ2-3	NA	TGTGCCAGCGTAGGTAGTACGCAGTATTTT	CASVGSTQYF
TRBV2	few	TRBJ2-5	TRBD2	TGTGCCGCTGGAACGGGAGGGCCTGGGGAGACCCAGTACTTC	CAAGTGGPGETQYF
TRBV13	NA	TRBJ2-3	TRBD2	TGTGCCAGCAGCTCCCGCGCCTCCGGGACTAGCGGGGGGGAACGCACAGATACGCAGTATTTT	CASSSRASGTSGGERTDTQYF
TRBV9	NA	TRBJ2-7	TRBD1	TGTGCCAGCAGCCCCCGGGACAGGGGACAGTACGAGCAGTACTTC	CASSPRDRGQYEQYF
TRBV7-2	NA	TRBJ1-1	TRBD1	TGTGCCAGCAGCCCGAGGGGGCAGCTAGCTTTCTTT	CASSPRGQLAFF
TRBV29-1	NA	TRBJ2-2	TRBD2	TGCAGCGTTGAAGAGACGGGACTAGCGGGGGGCACCGGGGAGCTGTTTTTT	CSVEETGLAGGTGELFF
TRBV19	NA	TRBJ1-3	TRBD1	TGTGCCAGTAGTGACAGGGGAAATTCCGGAAACACCATATATTTT	CASSDRGNSGNTIYF
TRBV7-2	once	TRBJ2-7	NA	TGTGCCAGCAGCCTAGGGGGTCCCTACGAGCAGTACTTC	CASSLGGPYEQYF
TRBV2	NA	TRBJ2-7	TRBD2	TGTGCCAGCAAAGCGGGACCCTCCTACGAGCAGTACTTC	CASKAGPSYEQYF
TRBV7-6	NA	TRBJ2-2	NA	TGTGCCAGCAGCTTAGGGGCGGGGGAGCTGTTTTTT	CASSLGAGELFF
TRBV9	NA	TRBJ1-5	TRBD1	TGTGCCAGCAGCGAGCAGGGGGAGCTCAATCAGCCCCAGCATTTT	CASSEQGELNQPQHF
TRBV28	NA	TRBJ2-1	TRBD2	TGTGCCAGCAGCTGGACTAGCGGCGCATACAATGAGCAGTTCTTC	CASSWTSGAYNEQFF